This record concerns one TCR beta chain sequence. The antigen remains unidentified. This record belongs to a study of siplizumab effects on memory and regulatory T cells. Notes on the study in general: Siplizumab produced a significant drop in alloreactive sequences attributable to unstimulated CD4+ memory cells. Naive T cells apparently outstripped memory cells in diversity and seemed major alloresponse contributors. Proof of suppressive function in proliferating Tregs from siplizumab cultures was not established. Proliferating CD4+ or CD8+ clones, roughly 75-96% of them, lacked an assignable naive or memory phenotype.

The protocol was immunoSEQ multiplex PCR, while the TCRdb copy is restricted to in-frame clones and leaves out a portion. The data contain about 100,000 clones, around 95% of them singletons. Sequencing input: Tregs sorted from blood. This receptor was taken from a human donor in good health.

CDR3 DNA: TGTGCCAGCAGTGAGGGGGCCTACTACGAGCAGTACTTC. Amino acid sequence: CASSEGAYYEQYF. The chain links TRBV28 to TRBJ2-7, with 7 bases fitting TRBD1. The CDR3 sequence is 13 residues long. V was clipped by 5 bases and J by 3 bases; unmatched bases: 4. The germline V gene has CDR1 MDHEN and CDR2 SYDVKM.